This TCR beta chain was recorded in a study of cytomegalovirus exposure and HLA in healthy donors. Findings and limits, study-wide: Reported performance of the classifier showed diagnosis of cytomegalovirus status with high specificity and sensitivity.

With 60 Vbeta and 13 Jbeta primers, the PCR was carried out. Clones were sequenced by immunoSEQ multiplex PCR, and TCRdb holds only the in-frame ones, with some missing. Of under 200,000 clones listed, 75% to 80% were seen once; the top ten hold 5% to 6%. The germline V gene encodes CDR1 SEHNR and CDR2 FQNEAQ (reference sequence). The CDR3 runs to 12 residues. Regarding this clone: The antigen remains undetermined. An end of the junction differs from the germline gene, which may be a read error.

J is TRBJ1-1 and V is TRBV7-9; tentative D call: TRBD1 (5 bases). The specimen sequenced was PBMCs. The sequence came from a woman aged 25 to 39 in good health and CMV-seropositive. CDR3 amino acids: CSSSLHGGEAFF. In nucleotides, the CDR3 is TGTTCCAGCAGCTTACACGGGGGGGAAGCTTTCTTT.